This TCR beta chain emerged from a study of cytomegalovirus exposure and HLA in healthy donors. The ends were cut back, 5 bases at V and 3 bases at J, with 13 bases in the middle. CDR1 and CDR2 from the germline V gene are MNHEY and SVGAGI. The CDR3 totals 14 residues. PCR was performed using 60 Vbeta and 13 Jbeta primers. TCRdb's table, derived via immunoSEQ multiplex PCR, lists solely in-frame clones and lacks some. Of 150,000 to 200,000 clones listed, over 65% are singletons. The rearrangement links TRBV6-5 to TRBJ2-5, with D unresolved. The sequencing sample was made of PBMCs. The TCR comes from a woman between 25 and 40 years old in good health and CMV-seronegative. In DNA, the CDR3 is TGTGCCAGCAGTATCTTCGGGTTGAAAGAGACCCAGTACTTC. Its protein product is CASSIFGLKETQYF.